This T cell receptor beta chain originates from a study of naive and memory T cell subsets. CMV status came from CD4+ IFNgamma after overnight CMV lysate stimulation. Worth noting for this clonotype: The antigen is undetermined.

The J segment lost 8 bases and the V segment lost 7 bases, leaving 10 bases of the junction unmatched. Per germline, CDR1 SQVTM and CDR2 ANQGSEA. CDR3 size: 13 residues. Study results and limitations: Naive repertoires, especially CD8, held a few larger clonotypes, possibly memory cells re-expressing CD45RA.

Both TRBC1 and TRBC2 were covered by a beta constant-region primer of two equimolar oligonucleotides. Four rounds of PCR amplified the ligated cDNA using nested alpha and beta constant-region primers plus SP2. TCRdb called the UMI-ligation and nested PCR reads again in MiXCR, with one record for every CDR3 protein. The sample yields around 160,000 distinct CDR3 sequences, roughly 23% seen once. This receptor was obtained from a human donor in good health. The sample taken for sequencing was naive CD4+ T cells from blood. This chain joins TRBV29-1 and TRBJ2-1; the match to TRBD2 covers 8 bases. In DNA, the CDR3 is TGCAGCGCCACCGGGACTAGTATCCATGAGCAGTTCTTC. Translation gives CSATGTSIHEQFF.